This T cell receptor (beta chain) was documented in a study of blood T cell repertoires in COVID-19 (TCRdb year 2020). Background on the whole study: Samples covering the acute and convalescent phases of COVID-19 were provided by collaborators in the United States, Italy and Spain. The material from the prospective study consisted of cDNA or gDNA derived from T cells, B-cell-depleted T cells, or PBMCs. The dataset comprised deeply sampled blood TCRbeta repertoires from subjects exposed to, actively infected with, or recovered from COVID-19. Samples were obtained from the ongoing ImmuneRACE study (first 160 participants) and from 950 to 1,500 subjects provided by 6 global collaborators. A freely available public database, intended as a resource for researchers studying the immune response to SARS-CoV-2, is where the repertoires were released. Where available, HLA class I and class II types were obtained from metadata supplied by the sample provider rather than from assay-based typing. Sample metadata almost always included a de-identified subject ID, COVID-19 status, age in years and sex.

One collaborating source in Seattle enrolled patients while the patients were actively infected and followed the patients over time throughout the course of disease. Collaborating institutions collected whole blood in K2EDTA tubes following their own protocols. For TCRbeta analysis, collaborator samples were shipped as frozen whole blood, as isolated PBMCs, or as DNA extracted from either sample type. As regards this clone: Its antigen remains unidentified. There are no base qualities to consult, and no much larger clone falls within one base.

V and J lose 3 bases and 8 bases, and a span of 8 bases separates them. From the cysteine through the phenylalanine, the CDR3 covers 13 amino acids. Only the CDR3 part of the read is kept: 39 bases, read in frame from the first base. CDR1 MGHRA and CDR2 YSYEKL were looked up in the germline V gene. Summary of the overall study and its limitations: The quantity of clinical and demographic metadata differed by source and by participant and was supplied without curation.

TCRbeta CDR3 regions were amplified from genomic DNA by means of the immunoSEQ Assay, a bias-controlled multiplex PCR. Per the authors' processing: The number of nucleated cells in each sample was estimated from the amplification of reference gene primers within the assay. Sequence reads were collapsed and filtered to measure the absolute abundance of every unique TCRbeta CDR3 rearrangement. For each sample, productive Simpson clonality was calculated as the square root of Simpson's diversity index across productive rearrangements. Here the immuneACCESS table is served through TCRdb, limited to in-frame sequences with V and J called. Missing clones are a known gap in these copies; in checked studies unresolved V genes cover under half, and the rest lacks a known reason. V, J and clone size reflect that table, while D and trimming were determined from the DNA. Present in this sample are a few hundred thousand clones, about 89% of which were seen just once. More than 9% of the sample comes from the top ten.

The TCR originated in a woman between 25 and 40 years old with COVID-19, enrolled during active disease. Sequenced sample: peripheral blood. The chain is assembled from TRBV4-1 and TRBJ1-6, with the D gene call left open. The DNA is TGCGCCAGCAGCCAGGGAGGTGATTCACCCCTCCACTTT. It specifies CASSQGGDSPLHF.